The rows below give T cell receptor beta chains drawn from one sample of a study of blood T cell repertoires in COVID-19. Produced via immunoSEQ multiplex PCR; TCRdb's table is partial and in-frame only. The profile shows under 200,000 clones, 82% of them singletons. The sample taken for sequencing was PBMCs or T cells enriched from blood (not recorded which). The receptors originated from a woman aged 55-70 years with acute COVID-19. CDR3s include the opening cysteine and the closing phenylalanine or tryptophan. D genes are given only for firm matches. Where a row states a size, it is once, few, many or the class of an expanded clone; other rows omit it.

d_gene: TRBD1; abundance: once; j_gene: TRBJ1-1; v_gene: TRBV6-4; CDR3nt: TGTGCCAGCAGGGGACAGGGGATCACTGAAGCTTTCTTT; CDR3aa: CASRGQGITEAFF
d_gene: TRBD1; abundance: few; j_gene: TRBJ1-4; v_gene: TRBV11-3; CDR3nt: TGTGCCAGCAGCTTAGACCCACAGGGGGCCGGGGAAAAACTGTTTTTT; CDR3aa: CASSLDPQGAGEKLFF
d_gene: -; abundance: -; j_gene: TRBJ2-4; v_gene: TRBV4-1; CDR3nt: TGCGCCAGCAGCCCATACCGGGAAAACATTCAGTACTTC; CDR3aa: CASSPYRENIQYF
d_gene: TRBD1; abundance: few; j_gene: TRBJ2-1; v_gene: TRBV11-2; CDR3nt: TGTGCCAGCAGCTCAATTAGACAGGGCCATGAGCAGTTCTTC; CDR3aa: CASSSIRQGHEQFF
d_gene: -; abundance: -; j_gene: TRBJ2-1; v_gene: TRBV6-4; CDR3nt: TGTGCCAGCAGTGACTCCGGAGACAATGAGCAGTTCTTC; CDR3aa: CASSDSGDNEQFF
d_gene: -; abundance: few; j_gene: TRBJ1-3; v_gene: TRBV6-1; CDR3nt: TGTGCCAGCAGTGAACGGGGTGTTGGCACCATATATTTT; CDR3aa: CASSERGVGTIYF
d_gene: TRBD1; abundance: -; j_gene: TRBJ1-3; v_gene: TRBV18; CDR3nt: TGTGCCAGCTCATCGGGACAGCAGAAAGGTGGAAACACCATATATTTT; CDR3aa: CASSSGQQKGGNTIYF
d_gene: -; abundance: once; j_gene: TRBJ1-1; v_gene: TRBV3-1/TRBV3-2; CDR3nt: TGTGCCAGCAGCCAAGGTTTCGGGACTGAAGCTTTCTTT; CDR3aa: CASSQGFGTEAFF
d_gene: TRBD1; abundance: -; j_gene: TRBJ1-2; v_gene: TRBV5-1; CDR3nt: TGCGCCAGCAGCTTTTCGGGACAGGGGGATGGCTACACCTTC; CDR3aa: CASSFSGQGDGYTF
d_gene: -; abundance: -; j_gene: TRBJ2-3; v_gene: TRBV6-2/TRBV6-3; CDR3nt: TGTGCCAGCAGTTCCCACACGAGGTCCACAGATACGCAGTATTTT; CDR3aa: CASSSHTRSTDTQYF
d_gene: TRBD1; abundance: -; j_gene: TRBJ1-2; v_gene: TRBV6-5; CDR3nt: TGTGCCAGCAATCCCTCCAGACAGGGGAACTATGGCTACACCTTC; CDR3aa: CASNPSRQGNYGYTF
d_gene: TRBD1; abundance: -; j_gene: TRBJ2-7; v_gene: TRBV6-5; CDR3nt: TGTGCCAGCAGCAGAACAGGGGGGCCCTACGAGCAGTACTTC; CDR3aa: CASSRTGGPYEQYF
d_gene: -; abundance: once; j_gene: TRBJ2-6; v_gene: TRBV10-3; CDR3nt: TGTGCCATCAGTGAGTCTGTGGAGGTTGGGGCCAACGTCCTGACTTTC; CDR3aa: CAISESVEVGANVLTF
d_gene: TRBD1; abundance: -; j_gene: TRBJ2-7; v_gene: TRBV4-3; CDR3nt: TGCGCCAGCAGCCCGCAACAGGGGGCCTCCTACGAGCAGTACTTC; CDR3aa: CASSPQQGASYEQYF
d_gene: -; abundance: once; j_gene: TRBJ1-6; v_gene: TRBV6-5; CDR3nt: TGTGCCAGCAGTTATTTCCGGGTGTCAAATAATTCACCCCTCCACTTT; CDR3aa: CASSYFRVSNNSPLHF
d_gene: -; abundance: -; j_gene: TRBJ1-1; v_gene: TRBV30; CDR3nt: TGTGCCTGGAGTCCCCCAGGGACTGGTGAAGCTTTCTTT; CDR3aa: CAWSPPGTGEAFF
d_gene: TRBD1; abundance: -; j_gene: TRBJ1-2; v_gene: TRBV7-9; CDR3nt: TGTGCCAGCAGCTTGGGACAGGGGGCGGCCCGCGGCTACACCTTC; CDR3aa: CASSLGQGAARGYTF
d_gene: TRBD2; abundance: -; j_gene: TRBJ2-5; v_gene: TRBV7-2; CDR3nt: TGTGCCAGCAGCTTGGCCGGGACTAGCGGGAGCGAGACCCAGTACTTC; CDR3aa: CASSLAGTSGSETQYF
d_gene: TRBD2; abundance: -; j_gene: TRBJ2-7; v_gene: TRBV6-5; CDR3nt: TGTGCCAGCAGTCACCGGACTAGCGGGAGCGACGAGCAGTACTTC; CDR3aa: CASSHRTSGSDEQYF
d_gene: TRBD1; abundance: once; j_gene: TRBJ1-1; v_gene: TRBV5-1; CDR3nt: TGCGCCAGCAGCTCATACATGACAGGGGGGTACACTGAAGCTTTCTTT; CDR3aa: CASSSYMTGGYTEAFF
d_gene: TRBD1; abundance: -; j_gene: TRBJ1-1; v_gene: TRBV19; CDR3nt: TGTGCCGCCTTCCGGACAGGGTTTGAAGCTTTCTTT; CDR3aa: CAAFRTGFEAFF
d_gene: TRBD2; abundance: -; j_gene: TRBJ2-7; v_gene: TRBV5-4; CDR3nt: TGTGCCAGCAGCTTGGGAGTAGCGGGAGGTTACGAGCAGTACTTC; CDR3aa: CASSLGVAGGYEQYF
d_gene: TRBD2; abundance: -; j_gene: TRBJ2-1; v_gene: TRBV4-2; CDR3nt: TGTGCCAGCAGCCAAGGACTAGCGGGGGGATCCTACAATGAGCAGTTCTTC; CDR3aa: CASSQGLAGGSYNEQFF
d_gene: TRBD1; abundance: -; j_gene: TRBJ2-1; v_gene: TRBV19; CDR3nt: TGTGCCAGTAGACAGGGGCGGAATGAGCAGTTCTTC; CDR3aa: CASRQGRNEQFF
d_gene: -; abundance: few; j_gene: TRBJ2-2; v_gene: TRBV19; CDR3nt: TGTGCCAGTAGTATAGCCGGAGTGACGAACACCGGGGAGCTGTTTTTT; CDR3aa: CASSIAGVTNTGELFF
d_gene: TRBD1; abundance: -; j_gene: TRBJ1-2; v_gene: TRBV9; CDR3nt: TGTGCCAGCAGCGGACAGGGTTATTATGGCTACACCTTC; CDR3aa: CASSGQGYYGYTF
d_gene: TRBD1; abundance: -; j_gene: TRBJ2-7; v_gene: TRBV5-5; CDR3nt: TGTGCCAGCAGCTTCCGTCCTTTGGGACAGGGACTCCACGAGCAGTACTTC; CDR3aa: CASSFRPLGQGLHEQYF
d_gene: -; abundance: -; j_gene: TRBJ2-1; v_gene: TRBV5-4; CDR3nt: TGTGCCAGCAGCCCGTATTCCGCTATCGGGAGTTCCTACAATGAGCAGTTCTTC; CDR3aa: CASSPYSAIGSSYNEQFF
d_gene: -; abundance: -; j_gene: TRBJ2-5; v_gene: TRBV7-7; CDR3nt: TGTGCCAGCAGCTTACAAGGGGGAGAGGGGGAGACCCAGTACTTC; CDR3aa: CASSLQGGEGETQYF